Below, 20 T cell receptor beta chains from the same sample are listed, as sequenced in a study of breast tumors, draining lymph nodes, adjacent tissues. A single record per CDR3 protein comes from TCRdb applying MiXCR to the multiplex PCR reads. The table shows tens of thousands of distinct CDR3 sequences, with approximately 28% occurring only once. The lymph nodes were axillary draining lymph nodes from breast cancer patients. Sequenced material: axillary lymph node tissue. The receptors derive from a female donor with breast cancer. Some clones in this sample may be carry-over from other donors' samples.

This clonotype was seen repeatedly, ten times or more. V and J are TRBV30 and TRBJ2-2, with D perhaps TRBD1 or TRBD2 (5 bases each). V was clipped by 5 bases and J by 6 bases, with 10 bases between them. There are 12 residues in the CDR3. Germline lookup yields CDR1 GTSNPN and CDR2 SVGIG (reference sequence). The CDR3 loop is CAWFRDPGELFF. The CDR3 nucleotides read TGTGCCTGGTTCCGGGACCCCGGGGAGCTGTTTTTT.

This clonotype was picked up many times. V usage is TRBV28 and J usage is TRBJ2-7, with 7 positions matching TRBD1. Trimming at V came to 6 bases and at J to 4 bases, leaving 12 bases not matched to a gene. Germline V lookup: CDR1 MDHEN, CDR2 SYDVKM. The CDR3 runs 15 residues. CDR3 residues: CASSPMTGLRYEQYF. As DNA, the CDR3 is TGTGCCAGCAGCCCCATGACAGGGTTGCGTTACGAGCAGTACTTC. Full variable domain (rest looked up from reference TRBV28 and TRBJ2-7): DVKVTQSSRYLVKRTGEKVFLECVQDMDHENMFWYRQDPGLGLRLIYFSYDVKMKEKGDIPEGYSVSREKKERFSLILESASTNQTSMYLCASSPMTGLRYEQYFGPGTRLTVT.

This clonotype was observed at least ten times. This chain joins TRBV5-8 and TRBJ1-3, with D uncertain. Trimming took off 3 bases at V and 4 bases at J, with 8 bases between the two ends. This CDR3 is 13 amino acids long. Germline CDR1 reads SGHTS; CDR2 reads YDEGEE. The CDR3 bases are TGTGCCAGCAGCTCCTCGCTCGGAAACACCATATATTTT. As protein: CASSSSLGNTIYF.

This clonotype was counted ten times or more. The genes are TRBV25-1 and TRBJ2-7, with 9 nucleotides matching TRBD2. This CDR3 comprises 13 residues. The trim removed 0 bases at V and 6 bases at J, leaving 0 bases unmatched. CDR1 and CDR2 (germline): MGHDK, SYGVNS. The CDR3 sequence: CASSEYSGSEQYF. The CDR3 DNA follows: TGTGCCAGCAGTGAATATAGCGGGAGCGAGCAGTACTTC.

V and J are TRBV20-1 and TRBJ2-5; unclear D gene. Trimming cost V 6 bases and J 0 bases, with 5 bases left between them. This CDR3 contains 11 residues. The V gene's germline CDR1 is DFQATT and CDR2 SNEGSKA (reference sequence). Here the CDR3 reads CSAEYQETQYF. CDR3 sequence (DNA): TGCAGTGCAGAGTACCAAGAGACCCAGTACTTC.

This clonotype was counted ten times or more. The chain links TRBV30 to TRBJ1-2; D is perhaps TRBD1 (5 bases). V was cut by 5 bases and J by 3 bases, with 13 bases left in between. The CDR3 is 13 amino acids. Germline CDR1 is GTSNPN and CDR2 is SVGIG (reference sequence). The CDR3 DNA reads TGTGCCTGGGTGGGGGGGATGGACTATGGCTACACCTTC. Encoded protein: CAWVGGMDYGYTF.

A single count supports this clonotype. As DNA, the CDR3 is TGTGCCAGCAGACTACAGGGTAGCGGCCGAACAGATACGCAGTATTTT. Protein sequence: CASRLQGSGRTDTQYF. The chain is built from TRBV2 and TRBJ2-3; D may be TRBD1 or TRBD2 (6 bases each). Looked up from germline, CDR1 is SNHLY and CDR2 is FYNNEI. The CDR3 is 16 amino acids. V shed 6 bases and J shed 3 bases, with 19 bases lying between them.

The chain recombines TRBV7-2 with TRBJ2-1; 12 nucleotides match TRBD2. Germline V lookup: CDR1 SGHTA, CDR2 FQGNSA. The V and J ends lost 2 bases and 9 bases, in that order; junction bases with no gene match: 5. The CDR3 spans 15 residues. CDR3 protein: CASSLPRLAGVEQFF. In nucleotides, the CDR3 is TGTGCCAGCAGCTTACCTCGACTAGCGGGAGTTGAGCAGTTCTTC.

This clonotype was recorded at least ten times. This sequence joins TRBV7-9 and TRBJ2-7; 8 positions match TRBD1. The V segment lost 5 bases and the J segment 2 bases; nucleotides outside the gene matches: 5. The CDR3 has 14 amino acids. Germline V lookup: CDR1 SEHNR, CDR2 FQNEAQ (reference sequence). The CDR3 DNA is TGTGCCAGCAGCCAGGGACAGGTGACCTACGAGCAGTACTTC. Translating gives CASSQGQVTYEQYF.

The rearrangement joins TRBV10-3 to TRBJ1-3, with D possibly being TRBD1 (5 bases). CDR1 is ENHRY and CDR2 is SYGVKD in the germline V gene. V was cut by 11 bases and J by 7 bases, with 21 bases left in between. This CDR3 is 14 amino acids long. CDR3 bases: TGTGCCGTCGGGAACCCCACAGGAGGGAACACCATATATTTT. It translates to CAVGNPTGGNTIYF.

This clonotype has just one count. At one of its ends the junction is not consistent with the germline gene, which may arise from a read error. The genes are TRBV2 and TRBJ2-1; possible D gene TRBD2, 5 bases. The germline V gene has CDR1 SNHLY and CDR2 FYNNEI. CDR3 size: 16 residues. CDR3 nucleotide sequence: TGTGCCAGCAGTGAAGTGGGAGCAGGCCAAGACAATGAGCAGTCCTTC. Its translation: CASSEVGAGQDNEQSF.

The CDR3 DNA is TGCAGTGCCCAAGGGGCGCTAGATGAAACAGATACGCAGTATTTT. It is translated as CSAQGALDETDTQYF. The chain employs TRBV20-1 and TRBJ2-3; TRBD1 might be the D (5 bases). Trimming pared 6 bases from V and 3 bases from J, leaving 19 bases between. The CDR3 is made up of 15 amino acids. CDR1 and CDR2 from the germline V gene are DFQATT and SNEGSKA (reference sequence).

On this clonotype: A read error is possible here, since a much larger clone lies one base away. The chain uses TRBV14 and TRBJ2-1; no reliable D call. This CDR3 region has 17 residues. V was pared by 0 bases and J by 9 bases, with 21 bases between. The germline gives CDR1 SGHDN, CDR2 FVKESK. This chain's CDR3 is CASSQDGRDSYYTEQFF. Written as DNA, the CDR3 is TGTGCCAGCAGCCAAGATGGTCGAGACTCCTACTATACTGAGCAGTTCTTC.

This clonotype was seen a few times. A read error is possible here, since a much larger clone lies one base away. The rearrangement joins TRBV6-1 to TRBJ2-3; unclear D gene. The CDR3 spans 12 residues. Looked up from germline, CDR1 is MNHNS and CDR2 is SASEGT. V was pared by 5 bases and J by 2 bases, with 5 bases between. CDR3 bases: TGTGCCAGCAGTCACAACACAGATACGCAGTATTTT. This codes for CASSHNTDTQYF.

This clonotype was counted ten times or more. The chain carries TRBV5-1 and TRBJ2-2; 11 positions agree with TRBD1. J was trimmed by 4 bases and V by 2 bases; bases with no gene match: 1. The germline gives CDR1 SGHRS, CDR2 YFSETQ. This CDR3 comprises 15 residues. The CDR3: CASSFGTGGTGELFF. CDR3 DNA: TGCGCCAGCAGCTTCGGGACAGGGGGCACCGGGGAGCTGTTTTTT.

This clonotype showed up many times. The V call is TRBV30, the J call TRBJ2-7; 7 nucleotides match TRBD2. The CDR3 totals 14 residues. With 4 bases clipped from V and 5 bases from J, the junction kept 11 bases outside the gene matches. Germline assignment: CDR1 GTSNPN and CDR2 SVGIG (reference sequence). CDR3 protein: CAWKFGGSTNEQYF. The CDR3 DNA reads TGTGCCTGGAAGTTTGGCGGGAGTACAAACGAGCAGTACTTC. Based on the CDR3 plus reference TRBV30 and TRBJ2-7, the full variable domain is SQTIHQWPATLVQPVGSPLSLECTVEGTSNPNLYWYRQAAGRGLQLLFYSVGIGQISSEVPQNLSASRPQDRQFILSSKKLLLSDSGFYLCAWKFGGSTNEQYFGPGTRLTVT.

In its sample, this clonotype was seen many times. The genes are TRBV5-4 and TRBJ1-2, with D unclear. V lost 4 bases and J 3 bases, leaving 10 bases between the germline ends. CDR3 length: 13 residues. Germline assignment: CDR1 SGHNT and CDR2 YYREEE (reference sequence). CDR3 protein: CASSGTEYYGYTF. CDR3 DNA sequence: TGTGCCAGCAGCGGAACAGAGTACTATGGCTACACCTTC.

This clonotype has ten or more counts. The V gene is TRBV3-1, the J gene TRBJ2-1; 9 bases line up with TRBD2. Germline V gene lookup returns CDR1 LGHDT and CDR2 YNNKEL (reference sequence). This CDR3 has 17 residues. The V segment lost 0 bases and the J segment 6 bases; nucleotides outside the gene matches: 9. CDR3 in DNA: TGTGCCAGCAGCCAAGATGATTTTGCGGGAGGGGGCAATGAGCAGTTCTTC. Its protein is CASSQDDFAGGGNEQFF.

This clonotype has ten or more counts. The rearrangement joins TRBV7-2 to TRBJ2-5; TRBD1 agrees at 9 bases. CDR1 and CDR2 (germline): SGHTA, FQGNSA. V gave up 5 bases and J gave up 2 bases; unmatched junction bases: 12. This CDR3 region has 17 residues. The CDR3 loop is CASSTTGGGWVQETQYF. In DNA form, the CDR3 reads TGTGCCAGCAGCACCACAGGGGGCGGATGGGTGCAAGAGACCCAGTACTTC. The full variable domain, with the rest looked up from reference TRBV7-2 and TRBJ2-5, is GAGVSQSPSNKVTEKGKDVELRCDPISGHTALYWYRQSLGQGLEFLIYFQGNSAPDKSGLPSDRFSAERTGGSVSTLTIQRTQQEDSAVYLCASSTTGGGWVQETQYFGPGTRLLVL.

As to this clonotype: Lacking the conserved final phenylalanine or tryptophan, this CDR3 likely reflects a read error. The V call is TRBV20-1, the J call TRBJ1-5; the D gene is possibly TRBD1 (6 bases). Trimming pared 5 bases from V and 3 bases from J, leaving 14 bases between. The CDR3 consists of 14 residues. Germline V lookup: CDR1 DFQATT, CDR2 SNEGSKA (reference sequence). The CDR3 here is CSAPKGGINQPQHG. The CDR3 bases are TGCAGTGCTCCCAAGGGGGGCATCAATCAGCCCCAGCATGGT.